This is a list of T cell receptor beta chains from one sample in a study of blood T cell repertoires in COVID-19. The repertoire was sequenced with immunoSEQ multiplex PCR; TCRdb's copy has only in-frame clones and lacks some. The table has roughly 220,000 clones, 65% to 85% seen once. The material sequenced was peripheral blood. The receptors derive from a woman aged 55-69 years with acute or convalescent COVID-19. CDR3s include the opening cysteine and the closing phenylalanine or tryptophan. The D gene is left open where the match is weak. Only part of the rows carry a size: once, few, many, or a class if the clone is expanded.

V: TRBV5-1
J: TRBJ2-3
size: .
D: TRBD2
CDR3: CASSVREADTQYF
DNA: TGCGCCAGCAGCGTCCGGGAGGCAGATACGCAGTATTTT

V: TRBV6-5
J: TRBJ2-7
size: .
D: TRBD1
CDR3: CASSYRGPGQGYEQYF
DNA: TGTGCCAGCAGTTACCGCGGGCCGGGACAGGGCTACGAGCAGTACTTC

V: TRBV6-1
J: TRBJ2-3
size: once
D: .
CDR3: CASSELHQGTDTQYF
DNA: TGTGCCAGCAGTGAACTACACCAGGGTACAGATACGCAGTATTTT

V: TRBV2
J: TRBJ2-5
size: .
D: TRBD2
CDR3: CASSEAKAGAAPETQYF
DNA: TGTGCCAGCAGTGAAGCTAAAGCGGGGGCCGCCCCGGAGACCCAGTACTTC

V: TRBV19
J: TRBJ1-1
size: .
D: .
CDR3: CASGGHWNSEAFF
DNA: TGTGCCAGTGGGGGACACTGGAACTCTGAAGCTTTCTTT

V: TRBV9
J: TRBJ1-1
size: .
D: .
CDR3: CASSVSGDTEAFF
DNA: TGTGCCAGCAGCGTGTCAGGGGACACTGAAGCTTTCTTT

V: TRBV2
J: TRBJ1-1
size: once
D: .
CDR3: CASKRQGRGVNTEAFF
DNA: TGTGCCAGCAAGAGGCAGGGGAGAGGGGTGAACACTGAAGCTTTCTTT

V: TRBV5-6
J: TRBJ2-7
size: .
D: .
CDR3: CASSLWDTIFSYEQYF
DNA: TGTGCCAGCAGCTTGTGGGACACCATTTTTTCCTACGAGCAGTACTTC

V: TRBV18
J: TRBJ1-1
size: once
D: TRBD1
CDR3: CASSLDRGVNTEAFF
DNA: TGTGCCAGCTCACTAGACAGGGGAGTTAACACTGAAGCTTTCTTT

V: TRBV12-3/TRBV12-4
J: TRBJ1-2
size: .
D: TRBD1
CDR3: CATTGSYGYTF
DNA: TGTGCCACGACAGGGTCCTATGGCTACACCTTC

V: TRBV27
J: TRBJ2-7
size: .
D: TRBD1
CDR3: CASSQIDRDYVYF
DNA: TGTGCCAGCAGCCAGATAGACAGGGATTACGTGTACTTC

V: TRBV5-6
J: TRBJ1-2
size: .
D: TRBD1
CDR3: CASSSWTGETRGYTF
DNA: TGTGCCAGCAGCTCCTGGACAGGAGAAACACGAGGCTACACCTTC

V: TRBV7-9
J: TRBJ2-1
size: .
D: TRBD1
CDR3: CASSLGQGLGNEQFF
DNA: TGTGCCAGCAGCTTAGGACAGGGGTTAGGCAATGAGCAGTTCTTC

V: TRBV6-6
J: TRBJ2-1
size: .
D: .
CDR3: CASSRLLAPSENEQFF
DNA: TGTGCCAGCAGTCGCCTCCTAGCGCCGAGCGAGAATGAGCAGTTCTTC

V: TRBV30
J: TRBJ2-6
size: once
D: TRBD1
CDR3: CAWSGDSLSGANVLTF
DNA: TGTGCCTGGAGTGGGGACAGCCTCTCTGGGGCCAACGTCCTGACTTTC

V: TRBV7-2
J: TRBJ2-2
size: .
D: TRBD2
CDR3: CASSHPSGGVGELFF
DNA: TGTGCCAGCAGCCACCCTAGCGGGGGCGTTGGGGAGCTGTTTTTT

V: TRBV6-5
J: TRBJ1-6
size: .
D: TRBD1
CDR3: CASSLGQGARPLHF
DNA: TGTGCCAGCAGTCTCGGACAGGGAGCGCGGCCCCTCCACTTT

V: TRBV12-3/TRBV12-4
J: TRBJ1-2
size: .
D: .
CDR3: CASSQASNYGYTF
DNA: TGTGCCAGCAGTCAAGCTTCAAACTATGGCTACACCTTC

V: TRBV9
J: TRBJ2-3
size: once
D: TRBD2
CDR3: CASSVEAGGPRDTQYF
DNA: TGTGCCAGCAGCGTAGAAGCGGGGGGGCCGCGGGATACGCAGTATTTT

V: TRBV3-1/TRBV3-2
J: TRBJ2-7
size: .
D: .
CDR3: CASSQVPGVEQYF
DNA: TGTGCCAGCAGCCAAGTCCCAGGGGTCGAGCAGTACTTC

V: TRBV5-8
J: TRBJ1-5
size: .
D: .
CDR3: CASSSPTKQTESNQPQHF
DNA: TGTGCCAGCAGCTCCCCGACGAAACAGACAGAGAGCAATCAGCCCCAGCATTTT

V: TRBV4-1
J: TRBJ1-2
size: .
D: TRBD1
CDR3: CASSQAAEGTGVNWGYTF
DNA: TGCGCCAGCAGCCAAGCAGCGGAAGGAACAGGGGTGAATTGGGGCTACACCTTC

V: TRBV2
J: TRBJ2-7
size: .
D: .
CDR3: CASTLEQSYEQYF
DNA: TGTGCCAGCACGTTGGAACAGTCCTACGAGCAGTACTTC

V: TRBV9
J: TRBJ2-5
size: .
D: TRBD2
CDR3: CASSVTVSGGGETQYF
DNA: TGTGCCAGCAGCGTGACGGTGAGCGGGGGCGGAGAGACCCAGTACTTC

V: TRBV7-2
J: TRBJ1-2
size: .
D: TRBD1
CDR3: CASSPRTGGNYGYTF
DNA: TGTGCCAGCAGCCCCCGGACAGGGGGCAACTATGGCTACACCTTC

V: TRBV4-1
J: TRBJ2-5
size: once
D: TRBD2
CDR3: CASSNPGAGGQETQYF
DNA: TGCGCCAGCAGCAACCCGGGAGCGGGGGGACAAGAGACCCAGTACTTC

V: TRBV20-1
J: TRBJ1-1
size: .
D: .
CDR3: CSASSGVGRNTEAFF
DNA: TGCAGTGCTAGTTCAGGGGTCGGAAGGAACACTGAAGCTTTCTTT

V: TRBV5-1
J: TRBJ2-1
size: .
D: TRBD1
CDR3: CASSRVTGTSSYNEQFF
DNA: TGCGCCAGCAGCCGAGTGACAGGGACCAGCTCCTACAATGAGCAGTTCTTC

V: TRBV15
J: TRBJ2-7
size: .
D: TRBD1
CDR3: CATSMGGTGSEQYF
DNA: TGTGCCACCAGCATGGGCGGGACAGGATCCGAGCAGTACTTC

V: TRBV19
J: TRBJ2-1
size: .
D: .
CDR3: CASSIEARNNEQFF
DNA: TGTGCCAGTAGTATAGAGGCCAGAAACAATGAGCAGTTCTTC

V: TRBV2
J: TRBJ2-1
size: .
D: TRBD2
CDR3: CASSGTSGGAENEQFF
DNA: TGTGCCAGCAGTGGGACTAGCGGGGGGGCCGAAAATGAGCAGTTCTTC

V: TRBV2
J: TRBJ1-2
size: once
D: .
CDR3: CASRRGLTDGYTF
DNA: TGTGCCAGCAGGCGGGGGTTGACCGATGGCTACACCTTC

V: TRBV20-1
J: TRBJ2-5
size: .
D: .
CDR3: CSASPSGKQETQYF
DNA: TGCAGTGCTAGTCCTTCGGGAAAGCAAGAGACCCAGTACTTC

V: TRBV7-2
J: TRBJ1-1
size: .
D: TRBD1
CDR3: CASSLVARGSTEAFF
DNA: TGTGCCAGCAGCTTAGTGGCCAGGGGGAGCACTGAAGCTTTCTTT

V: TRBV7-9
J: TRBJ2-7
size: .
D: TRBD2
CDR3: CASSPGEGRVEQYF
DNA: TGTGCCAGCAGCCCCGGCGAGGGGAGGGTGGAGCAGTACTTC

V: TRBV5-6
J: TRBJ2-1
size: .
D: .
CDR3: CASSSSLEQFF
DNA: TGTGCCAGCAGCTCTAGTCTTGAGCAGTTCTTC

V: TRBV5-8
J: TRBJ1-1
size: .
D: .
CDR3: CASSPRGTPEAFF
DNA: TGTGCCAGCAGCCCCAGGGGAACCCCTGAAGCTTTCTTT

V: TRBV30
J: TRBJ1-2
size: .
D: .
CDR3: CAWSGFLLFGYTF
DNA: TGTGCCTGGTCGGGGTTTCTGTTGTTTGGCTACACCTTC

V: TRBV5-5
J: TRBJ2-2
size: .
D: TRBD1
CDR3: CASRPGTGNTGELFF
DNA: TGTGCCAGCAGACCCGGGACAGGGAACACCGGGGAGCTGTTTTTT

V: TRBV2
J: TRBJ2-1
size: once
D: TRBD2
CDR3: CASRLAGGPHNEQFF
DNA: TGTGCCAGCAGACTAGCGGGGGGGCCCCACAATGAGCAGTTCTTC

V: TRBV5-5
J: TRBJ1-2
size: .
D: .
CDR3: CASSGGVSNYGYTF
DNA: TGTGCCAGCAGCGGGGGGGTCTCTAACTATGGCTACACCTTC

V: TRBV19
J: TRBJ1-2
size: once
D: TRBD1
CDR3: CASRLNRDSNYGYTF
DNA: TGTGCCAGTAGACTAAATAGGGACAGCAACTATGGCTACACCTTC

V: TRBV5-1
J: TRBJ1-1
size: .
D: TRBD1
CDR3: CASSPRGLGTEAFF
DNA: TGCGCCAGCAGTCCCAGGGGGTTGGGCACTGAAGCTTTCTTT

V: TRBV7-2
J: TRBJ2-2
size: .
D: .
CDR3: CASGTELNTGELFF
DNA: TGTGCCAGCGGAACAGAATTAAACACCGGGGAGCTGTTTTTT

V: TRBV6-5
J: TRBJ2-1
size: .
D: TRBD2
CDR3: CASSPAGPYNEQFF
DNA: TGTGCCAGCAGTCCAGCGGGGCCGTACAATGAGCAGTTCTTC

V: TRBV7-6
J: TRBJ2-1
size: .
D: TRBD2
CDR3: CASSKTSGGTNEQFF
DNA: TGTGCCAGCAGCAAGACTAGCGGGGGGACCAATGAGCAGTTCTTC

V: TRBV27
J: TRBJ2-3
size: few
D: TRBD2
CDR3: CASSPRGLAGDLNTDTQYF
DNA: TGTGCCAGCAGTCCGAGAGGACTAGCGGGGGATCTAAACACAGATACGCAGTATTTT

V: TRBV5-1
J: TRBJ2-5
size: .
D: TRBD1
CDR3: CASSPNRGLGEETQYF
DNA: TGCGCCAGCAGCCCCAACAGGGGGCTGGGGGAAGAGACCCAGTACTTC

V: TRBV7-8
J: TRBJ2-6
size: once
D: .
CDR3: CASSLAGRQGKNPGANVLTF
DNA: TGTGCCAGCAGCTTAGCAGGGAGGCAGGGAAAAAACCCTGGGGCCAACGTCCTGACTTTC